This T cell receptor (beta chain) was profiled in a study of T cell repertoires in cytomegalovirus infection (dated by TCRdb to the late 2010s). Concerning the study at large: The peptide stimulations were aimed at well-studied HLA-B-restricted epitopes as well as recently identified HLA-C-restricted CMV epitopes, whose presentation resists viral immunomodulation. The HLA type of each donor mattered for the analysis, because public TCR beta signatures pointed to carriage of CMV infection along with the matching HLA type.

General findings and caveats noted by the study authors: The ex vivo response was dominated by HLA-C-restricted CMV-specific TCR beta clonotypes, which also provided the single most frequent clonotype in two of eight donors. Cumulative frequency of public TCR beta family members discriminated carriers of CMV infection plus the relevant HLA type in this cohort and an independent 352-donor cohort.

Sequenced on an Illumina HiSeq 1500. TCRdb cleaned the public reads at Q25 with fastp, built clones with MiXCR and kept in-frame beta chains. A single entry per CDR3 protein holds the most common genes and DNA from its merged rows. The sample records around 570,000 distinct CDR3 sequences, around 40% of which are singletons. The top ten clones comprise about 48% of the sample. Measured from the cysteine to the phenylalanine, the CDR3 is 17 residues long. Only the CDR3 portion is preserved as DNA: 51 bases, with reading frame beginning at the first base. CDR1 SGHVS and CDR2 FQNEAQ are derived from the germline V gene. From V the trimming removes 5 bases and from J it removes 2 bases, while the gene matches leave 13 bases of the junction unaccounted for. This specimen's treatment or condition label, interpreted: in vitro stimulation with specific CMV peptide epitopes to enrich CMV-specific T cells. This clonotype was recorded at least ten times. Its antigen remains undetermined. Per-nucleotide qualities are absent, and no much larger clonotype sits a single base away.

The sequence is built from TRBV7-8 and TRBJ2-3; 7 bases in between match TRBD2. The clonotype comes from a human donor in good health (CMV status not recorded). Some clones in this sample may be carry-over from other donors' samples. The sample in question was cultured PBMCs, obtained from culture after CMV antigen stimulation. The sequenced DNA is TGTGCCAGCAGCGAAGAGGTCCCATGGGACTACACAGATACGCAGTATTTT. The encoded protein is CASSEEVPWDYTDTQYF.